The source of this T cell receptor (beta chain) is a study of post-analysis software for immune sequencing data. Overall study: Both relapsing-remitting and secondary progressive multiple sclerosis featured among the disease courses, as did progressive-relapsing multiple sclerosis.

As regards this clonotype: As yet, its antigen is unknown.

There are 16 residues in the CDR3. Germline loops: CDR1 MNHEY, CDR2 SVGEGT. Trimming shortened V by 1 base and J by 5 bases, and 17 bases separated the two germline ends. Study-level results: Samples from a shared batch, those prepared together, strongly co-clustered by F measure. TRBV segments more frequent in patients than in controls numbered about 5 and included TRBV5-6, TRBV5-1 and TRBV20-1.

Researchers reported that TCR beta cDNA libraries carried unique molecular identifiers. TCRdb ran MiXCR on the PCR reads and lists one entry per CDR3 protein. The sample has 740,000 or so distinct CDR3 sequences, roughly 50% seen once; the top ten hold approximately 4.5%. Input material: blood. The genes are TRBV6-2 or TRBV6-3 and TRBJ1-1; D possibly corresponds to TRBD1 (6 bases). The source of this sequence is a girl between 5 and 17 years old with multiple sclerosis. In DNA form, the CDR3 reads TGTGCCAGCAGTTACTGGGGGGCAGGTAGGAAAACTGAAGCTTTCTTT. Protein sequence: CASSYWGAGRKTEAFF.